The clone carrying this T cell receptor (beta chain) was picked up one time. The antigen is undetermined. These data are taken from a study of lymphopenia after photon versus proton radiotherapy. General observations from the study: After lymphocyte nadir, photon-treated repertoires showed oligoclonal expansion, especially CD8+ Temra.

TCRdb's table, derived via immunoSEQ multiplex PCR, lists solely in-frame clones and lacks some. The table includes 35,000 to 40,000 clones, over 75% detected once. Trimming cost V 0 bases and J 4 bases, with 16 bases left between them. The CDR3 is 16 amino acids. Germline V lookup: CDR1 SGHRS, CDR2 YFSETQ. The sample in question was peripheral blood, obtained from a patient treated with photon-based radiotherapy. The chain carries TRBV5-1 and TRBJ1-1, with TRBD1 as a possible D gene (5 bases). This receptor was taken from a man aged 50-60 years with gastric cancer. The CDR3 reads CASSLDGATGLTEAFF. CDR3 bases: TGCGCCAGCAGCTTGGACGGGGCGACGGGTCTCACTGAAGCTTTCTTT.